This TCR beta chain originates from a study of shared clonotypes between healthy human individuals. Notes on the study in general: Among donors, clonotype sharing was expected to be affected by sequencing depth.

The donors were all Caucasian adults (living in Nashville, Tennessee). CD4+ cells were split into CD45RA+ naive and CD45RA-negative memory subsets. The germline gives CDR1 LGHNA, CDR2 YSLEER. This CDR3 comprises 15 residues. The V end was cut by 0 bases, the J end by 3 bases, with 12 bases between. A remark on this clone: Its antigen is not identified.

Sorted-subset replicate PCRs used about 200 ng of genomic DNA. This amount corresponded to about 30,000 T cell genomes. Libraries were prepared by immunoSEQ multiplex PCR; TCRdb keeps only in-frame clonotypes and omits some of them. The table includes approximately 2.4 million clones, approximately 96% detected once. The sequenced sample consisted of naive CD4+ T cells sorted from blood. Regarding subset: CD45RA+ positively selected. The TCR sequence derives from a man younger than 30 in good health. The J gene is TRBJ2-7, the V gene TRBV4-3; tentatively, D is TRBD2 (6 bases). In nucleotides, the CDR3 is TGCGCCAGCAGCCAAGACCCTAGCGCCGGCTACGAGCAGTACTTC. Translated: CASSQDPSAGYEQYF.